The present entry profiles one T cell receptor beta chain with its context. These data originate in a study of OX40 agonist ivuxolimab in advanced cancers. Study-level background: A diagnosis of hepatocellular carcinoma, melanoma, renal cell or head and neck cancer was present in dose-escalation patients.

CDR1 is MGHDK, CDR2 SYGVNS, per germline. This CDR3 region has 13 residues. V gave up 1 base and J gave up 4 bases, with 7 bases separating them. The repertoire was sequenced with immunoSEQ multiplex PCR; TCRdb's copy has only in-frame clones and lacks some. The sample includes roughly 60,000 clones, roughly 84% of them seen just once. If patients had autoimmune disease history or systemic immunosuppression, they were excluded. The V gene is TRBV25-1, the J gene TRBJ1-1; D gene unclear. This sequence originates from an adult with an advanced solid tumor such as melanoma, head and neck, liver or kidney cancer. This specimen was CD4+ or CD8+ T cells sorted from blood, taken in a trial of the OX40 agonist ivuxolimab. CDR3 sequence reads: CASSEFWATEAFF. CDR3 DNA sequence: TGTGCCAGCAGTGAATTCTGGGCCACTGAAGCTTTCTTT.